Listed here are 10 T cell receptor beta chains from one sample, sequenced in a study of early stage breast cancer tumors. Sequenced by immunoSEQ multiplex PCR; TCRdb stores in-frame clones only, minus some. The sample lists roughly 30,000 clones, roughly four fifths occurring once. Sequenced sample: breast tumor tissue. Source of these receptors: a person under 45 with breast cancer.

This clone appeared once. The V gene is TRBV5-1, the J gene TRBJ2-5, with 8 bases identical to TRBD2. CDR1 SGHRS and CDR2 YFSETQ come from the germline V gene. The CDR3 covers 14 residues. Trimming removed 2 bases from V and 2 bases from J; junction bases left unmatched: 2. The CDR3: CASSFSGKQETQYF. CDR3 DNA sequence: TGCGCCAGCAGCTTTAGCGGGAAACAAGAGACCCAGTACTTC. Filled out from reference TRBV5-1 and TRBJ2-5, the complete variable domain reads KAGVTQTPRYLIKTRGQQVTLSCSPISGHRSVSWYQQTPGQGLQFLFEYFSETQRNKGNFPGRFSGRQFSNSRSEMNVSTLELGDSALYLCASSFSGKQETQYFGPGTRLLVL.

The chain joins TRBV23-1 to TRBJ1-5; D remains unclear. TRBV23-1 is identified as an open reading frame with a role that is uncertain. CDR3 size: 15 residues. The V and J ends lost 2 bases and 0 bases respectively, with 8 bases between them. The CDR3 nucleotides read TGCGCCAGCAGTCAACGGGTTTATAGCAATCAGCCCCAGCATTTT. Protein product: CASSQRVYSNQPQHF.

The V gene is TRBV21-1, the J gene TRBJ1-3; the table names TRBD1, a call not compared with the DNA. TRBV21-1 is a pseudogene. This CDR3 contains 17 residues. In DNA form, the CDR3 reads TGTGCCAGCAGCAAAGCCTGGGACAGGGCTTCTGGAAACACCATATATTTT. The encoded protein is CASSKAWDRASGNTIYF.

The chain employs TRBV9 and TRBJ1-1; D possibly corresponds to TRBD1 (5 bases). This CDR3 is 11 amino acids long. The ends were cut back, 4 bases at V and 10 bases at J, with 11 bases in the middle. The germline V gene has CDR1 SGDLS and CDR2 YYNGEE. This CDR3 reads CASSPGTGAFF. CDR3 sequence (DNA): TGTGCCAGCAGCCCAGGGACCGGAGCTTTCTTT.

The chain joins TRBV7-9 to TRBJ2-1, with a weak D call TRBD2 (5 bases). The CDR3 covers 16 residues. Germline V lookup: CDR1 SEHNR, CDR2 FQNEAQ (reference sequence). Trimming shortened V by 3 bases and J by 2 bases, and 14 bases separated the two germline ends. The CDR3 DNA sequence: TGTGCCAGCAGCTTCGCCGGGGATGGGGCCTACAATGAGCAGTTCTTC. Protein product: CASSFAGDGAYNEQFF.

The V gene is TRBV5-5, the J gene TRBJ2-3; D is uncertain. Germline-derived CDR1 and CDR2 are SGHKS and YYEKEE (reference sequence). The CDR3 loop spans 15 amino acids. The V end lost 3 bases, the J end lost 3 bases, and 14 bases lay between the germline ends. The CDR3 reads CASSWSGWATDTQYF. DNA of the CDR3: TGTGCCAGCAGCTGGAGTGGATGGGCGACAGATACGCAGTATTTT.

This clone is categorized as medium-sized (0.01 to 0.1%). The gene calls are TRBV20-1 and TRBJ2-7; D not certain. The CDR3 consists of 11 residues. The V gene lost 6 bases and the J gene lost 7 bases, with 13 bases spanning the gap. Germline CDR1 DFQATT, CDR2 SNEGSKA (reference sequence). CDR3 sequence: CSAELGGEQYF. The CDR3 DNA reads as TGCAGTGCAGAGCTGGGTGGTGAGCAGTACTTC.

The chain carries TRBV2 and TRBJ1-5, with 11 bases aligning to TRBD1. J lost 3 bases, V lost 5 bases, and 12 bases had no gene match. CDR3 length: 18 residues. Germline V gene sequence: CDR1 SNHLY, CDR2 FYNNEI. The CDR3 sequence is CASSSGQGANYVNQPQHF. The CDR3 DNA is TGTGCCAGCAGTTCCGGACAGGGGGCCAATTACGTCAATCAGCCCCAGCATTTT.

V usage is TRBV7-2 and J usage is TRBJ1-5; no definite D call. Trimming pared 2 bases from V and 6 bases from J, leaving 8 bases between. CDR3 length equals 13 residues. The germline V gene has CDR1 SGHTA and CDR2 FQGNSA. The CDR3 bases are TGTGCCAGCAGCTTATTCTACCCTCAGCCCCAGCATTTT. Translation: CASSLFYPQPQHF.

The genes are TRBV7-2 and TRBJ1-6; 8 bases fit TRBD1. The CDR3 is 14 residues long. Germline loops: CDR1 SGHTA, CDR2 FQGNSA. V was pared by 6 bases and J by 8 bases, with 6 bases of the junction left unmatched. The CDR3 reads CASRAGQAHSPLHF. The CDR3 DNA reads as TGTGCCAGCAGAGCGGGACAGGCTCATTCACCCCTCCACTTT.